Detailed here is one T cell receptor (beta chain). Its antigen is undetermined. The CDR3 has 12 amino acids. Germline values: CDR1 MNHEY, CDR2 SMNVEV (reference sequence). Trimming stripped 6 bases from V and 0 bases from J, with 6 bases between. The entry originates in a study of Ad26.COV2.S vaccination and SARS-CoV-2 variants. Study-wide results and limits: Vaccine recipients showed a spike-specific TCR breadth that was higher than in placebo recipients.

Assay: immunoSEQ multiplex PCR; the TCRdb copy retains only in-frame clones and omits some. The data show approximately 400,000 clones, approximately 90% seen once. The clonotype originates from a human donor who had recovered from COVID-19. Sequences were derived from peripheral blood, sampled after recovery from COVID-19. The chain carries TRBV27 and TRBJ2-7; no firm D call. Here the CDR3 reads CASRGLSYEQYF. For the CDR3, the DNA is TGTGCCAGCAGAGGTCTCTCCTACGAGCAGTACTTC.